The 4 T cell receptor beta chains listed next were all sequenced from one sample in a study of shared T cell receptors in the human thymus. Using immunoSEQ multiplex PCR, the repertoire was profiled, and TCRdb retains in-frame clones only, with some absent. Of almost 550,000 clones in the sample, about four fifths were seen once. A further study also used this sample, focusing on human thymus T cells.

Sequencing was performed on thymocytes. Receptor source: a boy less than two years old with a congenital heart defect.

This sequence joins TRBV4-3 and TRBJ2-1, with 14 nucleotides matching TRBD2. Looked up from germline, CDR1 is LGHNA and CDR2 is YSLEER. This CDR3 contains 18 residues. V lost 0 bases to trimming and J lost 1 base; unmatched junction nucleotides: 2. The CDR3 DNA reads as TGCGCCAGCAGCCAAGAGACTAGCGGGAGGGGGTCCTACAATGAGCAGTTCTTC. Translating it yields CASSQETSGRGSYNEQFF.

This chain joins TRBV27 and TRBJ2-1; 8 bases are a match to TRBD2. Germline-derived CDR1 and CDR2 are MNHEY and SMNVEV (reference sequence). The CDR3 runs to 17 residues. J gave up 6 bases and V 5 bases, and 15 bases lay outside the gene matches. The DNA for the CDR3 is TGTGCCAGCAGTCCGACGGGAGGGGCGGCGGTGGGCAATGAGCAGTTCTTC. This codes for CASSPTGGAAVGNEQFF.

The V call is TRBV6-6, the J call TRBJ2-1; no definite D call. This CDR3 contains 14 residues. Trimming stripped 6 bases from V and 0 bases from J, with 9 bases between. Germline V gives CDR1 MNHNY, CDR2 SVGAGI (reference sequence). The CDR3: CASSTSISYNEQFF. CDR3 nucleotides: TGTGCCAGCAGCACCTCTATCTCCTACAATGAGCAGTTCTTC.

Details on this clone: Additional DNA sequences in this sample encode the identical CDR3. The chain joins TRBV27 to TRBJ2-7, with D unclear. The length of the CDR3 is 11 residues. V was clipped by 4 bases and J by 2 bases, with 3 bases between them. Germline V gene sequence: CDR1 MNHEY, CDR2 SMNVEV (reference sequence). The CDR3 DNA reads as TGTGCCAGCAGTTCCACCTACGAGCAGTACTTC. This translates into CASSSTYEQYF.